This TCR beta chain is from a study of T cell responses to AZD1222 COVID-19 vaccine (dated by TCRdb to the early 2020s). Concerning the study at large: AZD1222 recipients whose second dose came at about 4 weeks and those whose second dose came at about 12 weeks were combined into one group, since spike-specific TCR depth and breadth did not differ between the two schedules. TCR sequencing covered more than 230 trial participants: 207 given two doses of AZD1222 and about 26 given two doses of MenACWY control vaccine. Trial participants were enrolled into age subgroups of 18-55, 56-69 and 70-plus years, which contained about 150, 27 and 61 TCR-sequenced participants, respectively. The paper as a whole reports these results and caveats: Most participants were white British and females outnumbered males, and the authors suggested that clonal diversity may have been underestimated. In the small 56-69-year group, the increase in depth fell short of significance, most likely because of low power. The whole spike protein was spanned by vaccine-associated CD4 TCRs, and dominant responses were seen in regions 160-218 and 743-854. Reportedly, almost half of the unique spike-specific TCRs recognized epitopes lying outside the regions that are mutated in the B.1.351 and B.1.1.7 variants. No day 14 peak-response samples were available, so repertoires were characterized only after the peak T cell response. After two AZD1222 doses, both the breadth and the depth of spike-specific TCRs were significantly higher than at day 0 and than in MenACWY recipients. Only a handful of AZD1222 recipients were SARS-CoV-2 seropositive at baseline, limiting conclusions about previously exposed vaccinees.

The CDR3 regions of human TCRbeta chains were analyzed by immunosequencing. On the authors' methods: Repertoire TCRs were matched against a reference library of SARS-CoV-2-specific TCRs generated with the MIRA antigen-specificity platform. Breadth was defined as the fraction of unique TCRs that were SARS-CoV-2-associated, and depth was defined as the fraction of total T cells that were SARS-CoV-2-associated. Using the MIRA data, each spike-specific TCR was assigned both to the spike region to which the TCR was reactive and to a CD4 or CD8 class. Log10-transformed breadth and depth values were compared by one-way ANOVA with Sidak's multiple comparisons tests. As stored in TCRdb, this immuneACCESS dataset retains in-frame rearrangements with V and J assigned. A fraction of the clones does not appear; measured against another copy, unresolved V genes explain less than half of the discrepancy, and the remainder lacks a known reason. V and J calls plus clone size are reproduced from that table; the DNA served to infer D and trimming. In all, the sample holds roughly 180,000 clones, and over 75% of those were seen once. 2.5% to 3% of the sample belongs to the ten largest clones.

Concerning this clone itself: The antigen it binds to is not known. Per-base qualities were not stored, and no clone one base away is much larger.

The trim is 0 bases for V and 2 bases for J, with a gap of 13 bases between the germline ends. Measured from the cysteine to the phenylalanine, the CDR3 is 16 residues long. Only CDR3 DNA is held: 48 bases, read in frame from base 1. The germline V gene encodes CDR1 MNHEY and CDR2 SVGEGT. The time point label, read with the paper, signifies: baseline before first vaccination. Vaccinee samples came from UK trials COV001 and COV002, including a single-blind randomized controlled phase 2/3 trial of AZD1222 (ChAdOx1 nCoV-19) in healthy adults. For TCRbeta chain sequencing, PBMC samples from trial participants were taken at day 0 and at day 28 after the second dose.

This TCR derives from an adult in good health. The sequences come from peripheral blood, collected on day 0 of AZD1222 vaccination. The chain links TRBV6-2 or TRBV6-3 with TRBJ2-5; the D gene is not confidently resolved. The nucleotide sequence reads as follows: TGTGCCAGCAGTTACTCGACGGCAGGCGTTCAAGAGACCCAGTACTTC. This sequence encodes CASSYSTAGVQETQYF.